The rows below give T cell receptor beta chains drawn from one sample of a study of control samples from healthy donors and cancer patients. TCRdb keeps only in-frame clones here, not all; method: immunoSEQ multiplex PCR. The sample has about 82,000 clones, over 90% seen once. Sequencing was performed on blood. These receptors were collected from a woman between 18 and 30 years old in good health. CDR3s include the opening cysteine and the closing phenylalanine or tryptophan. Each record gives: CDR3 protein, CDR3 DNA, clone size, J gene, V gene, D gene. A D gene is named only where the DNA matches it firmly. The size entry is marked missing in some rows and otherwise reads once, few, many or a size class.

CDR3 protein: CASSRAGTGTEAFF
CDR3 DNA: TGTGCCAGCAGCCGAGCCGGGACAGGGACTGAAGCTTTCTTT
clone size: -
J gene: TRBJ1-1
V gene: TRBV3-1/TRBV3-2
D gene: TRBD1

CDR3 protein: CASSSGLDRVNSPLHF
CDR3 DNA: TGTGCCAGCAGTTCCGGCCTCGACAGGGTCAATTCACCCCTCCACTTT
clone size: -
J gene: TRBJ1-6
V gene: TRBV28
D gene: TRBD1

CDR3 protein: CASSEGITYNEQFF
CDR3 DNA: TGTGCCAGCAGCGAGGGAATTACCTACAATGAGCAGTTCTTC
clone size: -
J gene: TRBJ2-1
V gene: TRBV9
D gene: -

CDR3 protein: CASSLDDYILTDTQYF
CDR3 DNA: TGCGCCAGCAGCTTGGATGACTATATACTCACAGATACGCAGTATTTT
clone size: -
J gene: TRBJ2-3
V gene: TRBV5-1
D gene: -

CDR3 protein: CASSLDGAGGGQPQHF
CDR3 DNA: TGTGCCAGCAGCTTAGACGGGGCCGGGGGGGGGCAGCCCCAGCATTTT
clone size: once
J gene: TRBJ1-5
V gene: TRBV7-9
D gene: -

CDR3 protein: CASSIGSAGANVLTF
CDR3 DNA: TGTGCCAGTAGTATTGGTTCCGCTGGGGCCAACGTCCTGACTTTC
clone size: -
J gene: TRBJ2-6
V gene: TRBV19
D gene: -

CDR3 protein: CATSRGGSGANVLTF
CDR3 DNA: TGTGCCACCAGCAGGGGAGGGTCTGGGGCCAACGTCCTGACTTTC
clone size: -
J gene: TRBJ2-6
V gene: TRBV15
D gene: TRBD2

CDR3 protein: CASSQGQVGLAGILGRDEQFF
CDR3 DNA: TGTGCCAGCAGCCAAGGGCAGGTAGGACTAGCGGGGATCTTGGGACGCGATGAGCAGTTCTTC
clone size: -
J gene: TRBJ2-1
V gene: TRBV3-1/TRBV3-2
D gene: TRBD2

CDR3 protein: CASRSKVGGTDTQYF
CDR3 DNA: TGTGCCAGCAGGTCGAAGGTAGGGGGCACAGATACGCAGTATTTT
clone size: few
J gene: TRBJ2-3
V gene: TRBV2
D gene: -

CDR3 protein: CASSADSRGKNIQYF
CDR3 DNA: TGTGCCAGCAGTGCGGACAGCCGGGGCAAAAACATTCAGTACTTC
clone size: once
J gene: TRBJ2-4
V gene: TRBV28
D gene: -

CDR3 protein: CASSGTGGGNTIYF
CDR3 DNA: TGTGCCAGCAGTGGTACAGGGGGAGGAAACACCATATATTTT
clone size: -
J gene: TRBJ1-3
V gene: TRBV9
D gene: TRBD1

CDR3 protein: CASSFGGAYVLSEQYF
CDR3 DNA: TGTGCCAGCAGTTTCGGGGGGGCTTATGTCCTTTCCGAGCAGTACTTC
clone size: -
J gene: TRBJ2-7
V gene: TRBV27
D gene: TRBD2

CDR3 protein: CASSLEGLGGNTIYF
CDR3 DNA: TGCGCCAGCAGCTTGGAAGGGTTGGGCGGAAACACCATATATTTT
clone size: -
J gene: TRBJ1-3
V gene: TRBV5-1
D gene: -

CDR3 protein: CASSELTVAGAFF
CDR3 DNA: TGTGCCAGCAGTGAGTTGACAGTAGCCGGCGCTTTCTTT
clone size: -
J gene: TRBJ1-1
V gene: TRBV6-1
D gene: -

CDR3 protein: CASSMAGASSPLHF
CDR3 DNA: TGTGCCAGTAGTATGGCGGGGGCGAGTTCACCCCTCCACTTT
clone size: -
J gene: TRBJ1-6
V gene: TRBV19
D gene: -

CDR3 protein: CASIEALHNEQFF
CDR3 DNA: TGTGCCAGCATTGAAGCCCTCCACAATGAGCAGTTCTTC
clone size: -
J gene: TRBJ2-1
V gene: TRBV2
D gene: -

CDR3 protein: CASSSRTGYWWEQYF
CDR3 DNA: TGTGCCAGCAGTTCCCGGACTGGGTATTGGTGGGAGCAGTACTTC
clone size: -
J gene: TRBJ2-7
V gene: TRBV27
D gene: -

CDR3 protein: CASNLFSGRATGELFF
CDR3 DNA: TGTGCCAGCAACCTTTTTAGCGGGAGGGCCACCGGGGAGCTGTTTTTT
clone size: -
J gene: TRBJ2-2
V gene: TRBV7-2
D gene: TRBD2

CDR3 protein: CASSLSPGLAGAGEQFF
CDR3 DNA: TGTGCCAGCAGCCTCAGTCCGGGACTAGCGGGAGCGGGGGAGCAGTTCTTC
clone size: -
J gene: TRBJ2-1
V gene: TRBV7-2
D gene: TRBD2

CDR3 protein: CASSEPSGPQETQYF
CDR3 DNA: TGTGCCAGCAGTGAGCCTAGCGGGCCTCAAGAGACCCAGTACTTC
clone size: -
J gene: TRBJ2-5
V gene: TRBV2
D gene: TRBD2

CDR3 protein: CASSSNRVATEAFF
CDR3 DNA: TGTGCCAGCAGCTCAAACAGGGTTGCCACTGAAGCTTTCTTT
clone size: -
J gene: TRBJ1-1
V gene: TRBV7-2
D gene: -

CDR3 protein: CSASFAGDTTGYEQYF
CDR3 DNA: TGCAGTGCTAGTTTTGCGGGGGACACGACTGGCTACGAGCAGTACTTC
clone size: -
J gene: TRBJ2-7
V gene: TRBV20-1
D gene: -

CDR3 protein: CASRNRVQPQHF
CDR3 DNA: TGTGCCAGCCGAAACAGGGTCCAGCCCCAGCATTTT
clone size: -
J gene: TRBJ1-5
V gene: TRBV28
D gene: -

CDR3 protein: CATGTGGASTDTQYF
CDR3 DNA: TGTGCCACCGGAACCGGGGGGGCAAGCACAGATACGCAGTATTTT
clone size: -
J gene: TRBJ2-3
V gene: TRBV15
D gene: TRBD2

CDR3 protein: CASGRQNNSPLHF
CDR3 DNA: TGTGCCAGCGGACGACAGAATAATTCACCCCTCCACTTT
clone size: once
J gene: TRBJ1-6
V gene: TRBV7-2
D gene: -

CDR3 protein: CASQQGASYNEQFF
CDR3 DNA: TGTGCTAGTCAACAGGGGGCTTCCTACAATGAGCAGTTCTTC
clone size: -
J gene: TRBJ2-1
V gene: TRBV12-5
D gene: TRBD1

CDR3 protein: CASTRPLSSYEQYF
CDR3 DNA: TGTGCCAGCACTCGACCGCTCAGCTCCTACGAGCAGTACTTC
clone size: -
J gene: TRBJ2-7
V gene: TRBV28
D gene: -

CDR3 protein: CASPRGVAEYEQYF
CDR3 DNA: TGTGCCAGCCCACGTGGAGTAGCGGAGTACGAGCAGTACTTC
clone size: -
J gene: TRBJ2-7
V gene: TRBV18
D gene: -

CDR3 protein: CASSPRGEAGELFF
CDR3 DNA: TGTGCCAGCAGCCCCAGGGGGGAGGCCGGGGAGCTGTTTTTT
clone size: -
J gene: TRBJ2-2
V gene: TRBV4-2
D gene: -

CDR3 protein: CASSEGDLTEAFF
CDR3 DNA: TGCGCCAGCAGTGAGGGGGATTTGACTGAAGCTTTCTTT
clone size: -
J gene: TRBJ1-1
V gene: TRBV10-2
D gene: -

CDR3 protein: CASSIGGGGGYEQYF
CDR3 DNA: TGTGCCAGTAGTATTGGCGGGGGAGGAGGCTACGAGCAGTACTTC
clone size: -
J gene: TRBJ2-7
V gene: TRBV19
D gene: TRBD2